This section outlines one TCR beta chain sequence together with its context. What it binds is unknown. The investigators reverse transcribed all of the isolated RNA, so they sequenced expressed TCRB transcripts. Libraries were prepared by immunoSEQ multiplex PCR; TCRdb keeps only in-frame clonotypes and omits some of them. The profile shows hundreds of thousands of clones, around 15% of them singletons. Donors contributed one heparinised blood draw apiece, averaging roughly 0.12 L. This CDR3 region has 17 residues. Unmatched junction bases numbered 12, after V lost 4 bases and J lost 2 bases. Germline-derived CDR1 and CDR2 are SGHVS and FNYEAQ. The sample is drawn from a study of beta chain features in type 1 diabetes. General study results and limits: In patients and controls equally, PCR might favor templates that are shorter. At VDJ recombination sites, type 1 diabetes patients had fewer insertions and more deleted nucleotides. In all four CD4+ subsets, TCRB CDR3 length was significantly, moderately reduced in type 1 diabetes.

The origin of this receptor is a man between 18 and 29 years old with type 1 diabetes. The sequenced sample consisted of naive CD4+ T cells from blood. This rearrangement joins TRBV7-6 to TRBJ2-7; 9 bases align to TRBD2. CDR3 DNA sequence: TGTGCCAGCAGCTCCCCCGACGGACTAGCGCTTACCTACGAGCAGTACTTC. Protein: CASSSPDGLALTYEQYF.